The rows below give T cell receptor beta chains drawn from one sample of a study of T cells in Graves' hyperthyroidism and ophthalmopathy. TCRdb processed the multiplex PCR reads anew with MiXCR; each CDR3 protein has one entry. This table has around 350,000 distinct CDR3 sequences, about 19% appearing once. Sequenced material: blood. These TCRs come from a woman aged 18-29 years with Graves' hyperthyroidism. Both conserved end residues are part of each CDR3. Each record gives: CDR3 protein, J gene, V gene.

CDR3: CASSRGGGSSYNSPLHF
J: TRBJ1-6
V: TRBV3-1

CDR3: CASSDRGGYEQYF
J: TRBJ2-7
V: TRBV6-1

CDR3: CSAREGQGSGEQYF
J: TRBJ2-7
V: TRBV20-1

CDR3: CASSQGGLLTEAFF
J: TRBJ1-1
V: TRBV14

CDR3: CASSEVGRTSEETQYF
J: TRBJ2-5
V: TRBV6-1

CDR3: CASSTDRGGREQYF
J: TRBJ2-7
V: TRBV7-9

CDR3: CASTVRRRNYGYTF
J: TRBJ1-2
V: TRBV12-3/TRBV12-4

CDR3: CSARDTRQGYEQYF
J: TRBJ2-7
V: TRBV20-1

CDR3: CASSYPRGAEAFF
J: TRBJ1-1
V: TRBV6-2/TRBV6-3

CDR3: CASSLAPQVPEQYF
J: TRBJ2-7
V: TRBV28

CDR3: CSGENRDSYEQYF
J: TRBJ2-7
V: TRBV20-1

CDR3: CSVWTVPRNYGYTF
J: TRBJ1-2
V: TRBV29-1

CDR3: CASSLLFGPISGPTGELFF
J: TRBJ2-2
V: TRBV7-6

CDR3: CASTLTETYEQYF
J: TRBJ2-7
V: TRBV6-1

CDR3: CASSVVGLAGETQYF
J: TRBJ2-5
V: TRBV9

CDR3: CASSYDRGLRGEAFF
J: TRBJ1-1
V: TRBV11-3

CDR3: CSADPGTSGVQETQYF
J: TRBJ2-5
V: TRBV20-1

CDR3: CSASPGYEQYF
J: TRBJ2-7
V: TRBV20-1

CDR3: CASSQEPGQGAYEQYF
J: TRBJ2-7
V: TRBV4-1